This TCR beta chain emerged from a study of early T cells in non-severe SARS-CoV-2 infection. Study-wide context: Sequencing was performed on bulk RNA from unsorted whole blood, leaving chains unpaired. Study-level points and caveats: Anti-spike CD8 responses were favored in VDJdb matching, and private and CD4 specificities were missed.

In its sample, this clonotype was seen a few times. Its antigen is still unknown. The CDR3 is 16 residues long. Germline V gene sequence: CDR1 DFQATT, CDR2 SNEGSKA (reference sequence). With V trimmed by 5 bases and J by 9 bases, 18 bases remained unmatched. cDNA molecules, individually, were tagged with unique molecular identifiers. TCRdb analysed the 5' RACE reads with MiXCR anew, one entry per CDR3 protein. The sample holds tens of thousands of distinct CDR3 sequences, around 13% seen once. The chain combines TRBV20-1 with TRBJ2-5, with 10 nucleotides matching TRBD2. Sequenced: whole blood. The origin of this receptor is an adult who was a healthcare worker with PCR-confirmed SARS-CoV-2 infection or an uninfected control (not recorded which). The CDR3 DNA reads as TGCAGTGCTGGCCCCATAGCGGGGGGCCGTGCGGGCGCCCAGTACTTC. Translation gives CSAGPIAGGRAGAQYF.